This T cell receptor beta chain appears in the sequencing data of a study of cytomegalovirus exposure and HLA in healthy donors. Study-level information: Approximately 170 million T cells yielded fewer than 120 million unique TCR beta sequences in earlier analysis.

The V end lost 2 bases, the J end lost 7 bases, and 12 bases lay between the germline ends. The CDR3 has 14 residues. Germline V gene lookup returns CDR1 MDHEN and CDR2 SYDVKM. Both 60 Vbeta primers and 13 Jbeta primers went into the PCR. Method: immunoSEQ multiplex PCR; TCRdb's copy keeps in-frame clones and lacks some. This sample has around 200,000 clones; roughly 80% occur once, and the top ten carry 2.5% to 3%. Input material: PBMCs. This sequence originates from a woman in her thirties or forties in good health and CMV-seronegative. This chain uses TRBV28 with TRBJ2-1; a possible D gene is TRBD1 (6 bases). The CDR3 loop reads CASSLQQGRNEQFF. Here the CDR3 DNA reads TGTGCCAGCAGTTTACAACAGGGACGGAATGAGCAGTTCTTC.